This paragraph reports one T cell receptor (beta chain). The target antigen is unknown. The CDR3 runs 14 residues. The germline V gene encodes CDR1 SGHRS and CDR2 YFSETQ. Losses at the gene ends were 4 bases for V and 3 bases for J; bases not matched to a gene: 6. These data come from a study of CD8 T cells in ankylosing spondylitis. Study observations and caveats: Seemingly distinctive of ankylosing spondylitis blood was a TCR beta motif formed by eight highly homologous variants. Disease-linked clones were reportedly significantly enriched in matched ankylosing spondylitis synovial fluid.

One entry per CDR3 protein, called by TCRdb with MiXCR from the 5' RACE reads. The sample carries 180,000 or so distinct CDR3 sequences, roughly 12% recorded once. Input material: blood, either unsorted or a sorted T cell fraction (not recorded which). This receptor was identified in a male donor with ankylosing spondylitis or in good health (not recorded which). This chain uses TRBV5-1 with TRBJ2-5; TRBD2 matches 7 bases. The CDR3 sequence: CASSPVAGEETQYF. Here the CDR3 DNA reads TGCGCCAGCAGCCCGGTGGCGGGGGAAGAGACCCAGTACTTC.